The clone carrying this TCR beta chain counts as medium-sized (0.01 to 0.1%). The antigen is not known. These data are taken from a study of spatial heterogeneity in lung cancer. TCRdb passed the 5' RACE reads through MiXCR, listing each CDR3 protein once. This table has thousands of distinct CDR3 sequences, roughly 8% appearing once. As to time point: sample taken at primary tumor resection. Study observations and caveats: Counts that tracked tumor mutation counts were those of expanded intratumoral alpha and beta TCRs.

The CDR3 is 14 residues long. Trimming left V 4 bases short and J 10 bases short, with 18 bases between. Per the germline V gene, CDR1 is SGHRS and CDR2 is YFSETQ. The specimen comprised lung tumor tissue, sampled at surgery. This chain connects TRBV5-1 to TRBJ2-1; tentative D call: TRBD1 (6 bases). This sequence was found in a male donor with early-stage non-small cell lung cancer. This CDR3 reads CASSPEGVIIEQFF. CDR3 bases: TGCGCCAGCAGCCCCGAGGGGGTGATAATCGAGCAGTTCTTC. Full variable domain (rest looked up from reference TRBV5-1 and TRBJ2-1): KAGVTQTPRYLIKTRGQQVTLSCSPISGHRSVSWYQQTPGQGLQFLFEYFSETQRNKGNFPGRFSGRQFSNSRSEMNVSTLELGDSALYLCASSPEGVIIEQFFGPGTRLTVL.